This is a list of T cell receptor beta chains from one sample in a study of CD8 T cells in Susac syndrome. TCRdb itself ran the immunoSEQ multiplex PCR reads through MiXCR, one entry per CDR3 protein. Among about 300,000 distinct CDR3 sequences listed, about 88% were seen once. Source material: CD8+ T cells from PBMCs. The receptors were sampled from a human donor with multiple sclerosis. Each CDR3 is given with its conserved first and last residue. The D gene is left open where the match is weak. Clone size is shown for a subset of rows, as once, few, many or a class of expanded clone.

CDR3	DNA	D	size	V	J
CASSPSGTGRGYTF	TGTGCCAGCAGCCCCTCCGGGACAGGGAGAGGCTACACCTTC	TRBD1	.	TRBV9	TRBJ1-2
CASSVYLAVNTGELFF	TGTGCCAGCAGCGTATATTTAGCGGTGAACACCGGGGAGCTGTTTTTT	.	.	TRBV9	TRBJ2-2
CATSKPPGLAGPQETQYF	TGTGCCACCAGCAAACCTCCGGGACTAGCGGGACCCCAAGAGACCCAGTACTTC	TRBD2	.	TRBV15	TRBJ2-5
CASSQTTGFWPYTF	TGTGCCAGCAGCCAAACGACAGGGTTTTGGCCCTACACCTTC	TRBD1	.	TRBV6-5	TRBJ1-2
CASSLMQGMGYEQYF	TGCGCCAGCAGCTTGATGCAGGGGATGGGCTACGAGCAGTACTTC	.	.	TRBV5-1	TRBJ2-7
CASDLGLADRRGELFF	TGTGCCAGCGATCTTGGACTAGCGGACCGGCGGGGGGAGCTGTTTTTT	TRBD2	few	TRBV6-1	TRBJ2-2
CSVRARGGEGYTF	TGCAGCGTCCGCGCCAGGGGAGGTGAAGGCTACACCTTC	.	.	TRBV29-1	TRBJ1-2
CASSDRVLYEQYF	TGTGCCAGCAGTGACAGGGTTCTCTACGAGCAGTACTTC	TRBD1	once	TRBV27	TRBJ2-7
CASKAGANQPQHF	TGTGCCAGCAAGGCAGGTGCGAATCAGCCCCAGCATTTT	.	.	TRBV27	TRBJ1-5
CASSLTPLTDTQYF	TGTGCCAGCAGCTTAACTCCCCTCACAGATACGCAGTATTTT	.	.	TRBV7-3	TRBJ2-3
CASSIDWALNTEAFF	TGTGCCAGTAGTATCGATTGGGCTTTGAACACTGAAGCTTTCTTT	.	.	TRBV19	TRBJ1-1
CASSQDWLTGDGELFF	TGCGCCAGCAGCCAAGATTGGCTGACAGGGGACGGGGAGCTGTTTTTT	TRBD1	.	TRBV4-3	TRBJ2-2
CASSVAVDSSYEQYF	TGTGCCAGCAGCGTAGCCGTAGATAGCTCCTACGAGCAGTACTTC	.	once	TRBV9	TRBJ2-7
CASSPELGVGYGYTF	TGTGCCAGCAGTCCCGAGTTAGGGGTGGGCTATGGCTACACCTTC	.	.	TRBV28	TRBJ1-2
CASSFAQSYEQYF	TGTGCCAGCAGTTTTGCACAGAGCTACGAGCAGTACTTC	.	once	TRBV12-3/TRBV12-4	TRBJ2-7
CASSLGVGTGSDEQYF	TGTGCCAGCAGCCTCGGGGTCGGGACAGGGTCAGACGAGCAGTACTTC	TRBD1	.	TRBV4-2	TRBJ2-7
CAGSLGGNEQFF	TGCGCCGGCAGCTTAGGGGGAAATGAGCAGTTCTTC	.	.	TRBV5-1	TRBJ2-1